Presented here are 19 T cell receptor beta chains from one specimen sequenced in a study of shared clonotypes between healthy human individuals. Only CD45RO-negative cells positively selected for CCR7 counted as naive CD8 cells, so terminally differentiated effector memory CD45RA+ cells were excluded. Data came from immunoSEQ multiplex PCR; TCRdb stores just in-frame clones and leaves some out. The profile shows more than 2 million clones, about 95% of them singletons. Sequencing was done on a sample of naive CD8+ T cells sorted from blood. The receptors derive from a young man in good health.

The chain has TRBV7-8 and TRBJ2-2; TRBD2 aligns across 8 bases. The germline CDR1 and CDR2 sequences are SGHVS and FQNEAQ. After removal of 4 bases from V and 5 bases from J, the junction contained 9 bases not matched to a gene. The CDR3 covers 16 residues. CDR3 DNA sequence: TGTGCCAGCAGCTCCCTCAGCGGGAGAATAACCGGGGAGCTGTTTTTT. Protein sequence: CASSSLSGRITGELFF.

CDR3 nucleotide sequence: TGCGCCAGCAGTGAGTCACTGGGACAGAATAACTATGGCTACACCTTC. Translation: CASSESLGQNNYGYTF. This rearrangement joins TRBV10-2 to TRBJ1-2; 7 nucleotides align to TRBD1. V shed 0 bases, J shed 1 base, and the junction held 5 bases outside the gene matches. CDR3 size: 16 residues. Germline lookup yields CDR1 WSHSY and CDR2 SAAADI.

Regarding this clone: Other DNA sequences in this specimen translate into the identical CDR3. This chain uses TRBV27 with TRBJ2-1, with D hard to call. Trimming pared 5 bases from V and 6 bases from J, leaving 11 bases between. This CDR3 comprises 13 residues. Per germline, CDR1 MNHEY and CDR2 SMNVEV (reference sequence). CDR3 residues: CASSLSGPNEQFF. CDR3 bases: TGTGCCAGCAGTCTCTCGGGCCCCAATGAGCAGTTCTTC.

This rearrangement joins TRBV19 to TRBJ1-5, with D possibly matching TRBD1 (5 bases). V gave up 6 bases and J gave up 0 bases, with 12 bases separating them. This CDR3 is built from 15 residues. Germline V gives CDR1 LNHDA, CDR2 SQIVND (reference sequence). Written as DNA, the CDR3 is TGTGCCAGTAGCTGGTCGGGGGATAGCAATCAGCCCCAGCATTTT. This encodes CASSWSGDSNQPQHF.

As DNA, the CDR3 is TGTGCCAGCGGGCACAGCACAGATACGCAGTATTTT. Its protein is CASGHSTDTQYF. The rearrangement joins TRBV27 to TRBJ2-3; D unresolved. V lost 8 bases to trimming and J lost 0 bases, with 6 bases between them. The CDR3 has 12 amino acids. The germline V gene has CDR1 MNHEY and CDR2 SMNVEV (reference sequence).

In regard to this clone: The same CDR3 arises from other DNA sequences in this sample as well. The genes are TRBV28 and TRBJ2-7, with D possibly TRBD2 on 6 matching bases. Germline V gene sequence: CDR1 MDHEN, CDR2 SYDVKM. Trimming shortened V by 3 bases and J by 1 base, and 10 bases separated the two germline ends. The CDR3 has 14 amino acids. CDR3 DNA: TGTGCCAGCAGTTTGCTCGGGGGATCCTACGAGCAGTACTTC. As protein: CASSLLGGSYEQYF.

The chain joins TRBV27 to TRBJ2-7, with 7 positions matching TRBD2. The CDR3 length is 14 residues. V trimming: 8 bases; J trimming: 0 bases; junction bases outside the gene matches: 7. Looked up from germline, CDR1 is MNHEY and CDR2 is SMNVEV (reference sequence). The CDR3 bases are TGTGCCAGCTGGCGGGAGACGAGCTCCTACGAGCAGTACTTC. Its protein is CASWRETSSYEQYF.

The chain recombines TRBV19 with TRBJ2-3; 10 nucleotides align to TRBD1. V was pared by 7 bases and J by 6 bases, with 10 bases of the junction left unmatched. Per germline, CDR1 LNHDA and CDR2 SQIVND (reference sequence). The CDR3 is 15 residues long. For the CDR3, the DNA is TGTGCCAGTACCGTGACAGGGGGCTTCCAGGATACGCAGTATTTT. It translates to CASTVTGGFQDTQYF.

The chain couples TRBV7-9 to TRBJ2-3; D is possibly TRBD2 (6 bases). The germline V gene has CDR1 SEHNR and CDR2 FQNEAQ (reference sequence). V gave up 0 bases and J gave up 0 bases, with 10 bases separating them. This CDR3 region has 16 residues. CDR3 DNA: TGTGCCAGCAGCTTAGCGTCCGGGACTAGCACAGATACGCAGTATTTT. Translated, it gives CASSLASGTSTDTQYF.

This chain uses TRBV29-1 with TRBJ2-7; a possible D gene is TRBD1 (5 bases). CDR1 SQVTM and CDR2 ANQGSEA come from the germline V gene. V was shortened by 1 base and J by 3 bases, with 16 bases between the two germline ends. The CDR3 is 15 amino acids. In nucleotides, the CDR3 is TGCAGCGTTGAAGTTCCCACGACAGCCCACTACGAGCAGTACTTC. Translated: CSVEVPTTAHYEQYF.

On this clone itself: At one boundary the junction diverges from the germline segment, which might be a read error. The gene calls are TRBV4-1 and TRBJ1-1; 8 bases are a match to TRBD1. CDR1 and CDR2 from the germline V gene are MGHRA and YSYEKL. This CDR3 is built from 14 residues. In DNA form, the CDR3 reads TGCGCCAGCAACCAAGCGACAGGGGCCACTGAAGCTTTCTTT. This translates into CASNQATGATEAFF.

J is TRBJ2-3 and V is TRBV28; 9 nucleotides line up with TRBD1. Germline V CDR1 and CDR2: MDHEN, SYDVKM. The CDR3 covers 15 residues. Unmatched junction bases numbered 8, after V lost 5 bases and J lost 5 bases. The CDR3 nucleotides are TGTGCCAGCAGTCCAGGGACAGGGAAAGGAGATACGCAGTATTTT. Residues: CASSPGTGKGDTQYF.

This clone was seen many times. Other nucleotide sequences from this sample produce the same CDR3. The rearrangement uses TRBV30 and TRBJ1-5; possibly TRBD1 for D (5 bases). Germline loops: CDR1 GTSNPN, CDR2 SVGIG (reference sequence). The CDR3 consists of 13 residues. V was pared by 7 bases and J by 2 bases, with 12 bases between. CDR3 nucleotides: TGTGCCTTTACCCTGACAGGCAATCAGCCCCAGCATTTT. This translates into CAFTLTGNQPQHF.

This chain uses TRBV11-2 with TRBJ2-7, with D tentatively TRBD2 (6 bases). This CDR3 contains 14 residues. Trimming took off 2 bases at V and 7 bases at J, with 15 bases between the two ends. Germline CDR1 and CDR2: SGHAT and FQNNGV. CDR3 region: CASSLYAGGIEQYF. The CDR3 DNA sequence: TGTGCCAGCAGCTTATACGCAGGAGGGATAGAGCAGTACTTC.

Concerning this clone: The identical CDR3 is also encoded by other nucleotide sequences in the sample. The chain joins TRBV5-6 to TRBJ1-5, with D hard to call. Trimming pared 0 bases from V and 6 bases from J, leaving 4 bases between. Germline CDR1 is SGHDT and CDR2 is YYEEEE. The CDR3 sequence is 12 residues long. As DNA, the CDR3 is TGTGCCAGCAGCTTGGGGGCTCAGCCCCAGCATTTT. Translating gives CASSLGAQPQHF.

The chain uses TRBV7-9 and TRBJ2-7; 10 bases line up with TRBD2. This CDR3 contains 15 residues. J gave up 3 bases and V 2 bases, and 4 bases lay outside the gene matches. Germline CDR1 reads SEHNR; CDR2 reads FQNEAQ (reference sequence). CDR3 sequence reads: CASSLNSGGIYEQYF. CDR3 DNA: TGTGCCAGCAGCTTAAATAGCGGGGGGATCTACGAGCAGTACTTC.

The V call is TRBV19, the J call TRBJ2-7; D is uncertain. This CDR3 has 11 residues. Germline lookup yields CDR1 LNHDA and CDR2 SQIVND (reference sequence). Trimming shortened V by 2 bases and J by 5 bases, and 4 bases separated the two germline ends. CDR3 sequence: CASSISDEQYF. The CDR3 region has the DNA TGTGCCAGTAGTATATCGGACGAGCAGTACTTC.

V and J are TRBV25-1 and TRBJ2-1, with a tentative D call TRBD2 (5 bases). The CDR3 extends over 12 amino acids. Germline lookup yields CDR1 MGHDK and CDR2 SYGVNS. Trimming took off 5 bases at V and 7 bases at J, with 9 bases between the two ends. This CDR3 reads CASSLLVNEQFF. The CDR3 bases are TGTGCCAGCAGTTTACTAGTAAATGAGCAGTTCTTC. Together with reference TRBV25-1 and TRBJ2-1, the CDR3 gives the full variable domain: EADIYQTPRYLVIGTGKKITLECSQTMGHDKMYWYQQDPGMELHLIHYSYGVNSTEKGDLSSESTVSRIRTEHFPLTLESARPSHTSQYLCASSLLVNEQFFGPGTRLTVL.

The chain uses TRBV7-9 and TRBJ2-1, with 7 bases matching TRBD2. Trimming at V came to 4 bases and at J to 5 bases, leaving 2 bases not matched to a gene. CDR1 and CDR2 from the germline V gene are SEHNR and FQNEAQ (reference sequence). This CDR3 has 13 amino acids. In nucleotides, the CDR3 is TGTGCCAGCAGCTCCGGACTAGACAATGAGCAGTTCTTC. It specifies CASSSGLDNEQFF.